This record concerns one T cell receptor (beta chain) sequence. This sample is drawn from a study of patients and donors after allogeneic stem cell transplantation. V lost 4 bases, J lost 1 base, and 8 bases lay in between. The CDR3 has 14 residues. From germline, CDR1 is MGHDK and CDR2 SYGVNS. TCRdb fed the RT-PCR reads into MiXCR, producing one record per CDR3 protein. Of 90,000 to 130,000 distinct CDR3 sequences in the sample, over 30% were seen once. The material sequenced was blood, either unsorted or a sorted T cell fraction (not recorded which). The TCR sequence derives from a human donor who was either an allogeneic HSCT recipient or a stem cell or donor lymphocyte infusion donor (not recorded which). It is not recorded whose cells these are; they may come from a transplant donor. The chain is built from TRBV25-1 and TRBJ1-3; D is unresolved. CDR3 residues: CASSAPASGNTIYF. The CDR3 nucleotides read TGTGCCAGCAGTGCCCCCGCTTCTGGAAACACCATATATTTT. Using reference TRBV25-1 and TRBJ1-3 for the parts outside the CDR3, the full variable domain is EADIYQTPRYLVIGTGKKITLECSQTMGHDKMYWYQQDPGMELHLIHYSYGVNSTEKGDLSSESTVSRIRTEHFPLTLESARPSHTSQYLCASSAPASGNTIYFGEGSWLTVV.